This is a list of T cell receptor beta chains from one sample in a study of blood T cells in healthy people across ages. TCRdb ran MiXCR on the 5' RACE reads and lists one entry per CDR3 protein. The sample lists 800,000 or so distinct CDR3 sequences, 20% to 25% seen once, with approximately 4% in the top ten. The sample also formed part of further work on T cells of mothers and their children.

The specimen was blood. The receptors stem from a boy between 10 and 17 years old in good health. The CDR3 runs from the conserved cysteine through the conserved F or W. D genes are given only for firm matches. Rows may omit the clone size; those that give it use once, few, many or a size class.

j_gene,v_gene,abundance,d_gene,CDR3nt,CDR3aa
TRBJ1-5,TRBV7-2,few,-,TGTGCCAGCAGCTCCAGGGGTGGGAGCAATCAGCCCCAGCATTTT,CASSSRGGSNQPQHF
TRBJ1-4,TRBV4-1,-,TRBD1,TGCGCCAGCAGCCAGGGGACAGGGACAATTAATGAAAAACTGTTTTTT,CASSQGTGTINEKLFF
TRBJ2-3,TRBV20-1,few,TRBD1,TGCAGTGCTAGAGCGGGACAGGGGCTCACAGATACGCAGTATTTT,CSARAGQGLTDTQYF
TRBJ2-5,TRBV5-1,many,-,TGTGCCAGCAGCCTACAGGGACAAGAGACCCAGTACTTC,CASSLQGQETQYF
TRBJ2-3,TRBV7-2,-,TRBD2,TGTGCCAGCAGTCCCGGACTAGCGGAGCAGTATTTT,CASSPGLAEQYF
TRBJ2-7,TRBV7-2,-,-,TGTGCCAGCAGCTTAGCGAGGGCGGACGAGCAGTACTTC,CASSLARADEQYF
TRBJ2-1,TRBV7-8,few,TRBD1,TGTGCCAGCAGCTCAATAACAGGGGGCAATGAGCAGTTCTTC,CASSSITGGNEQFF
TRBJ1-2,TRBV12-3/TRBV12-4,-,-,TGTGCCAGCAGTTTCCCAACAGGGCTTAACTATGGCTACACCTTC,CASSFPTGLNYGYTF
TRBJ2-5,TRBV20-1,few,-,TGCAGTGCTAGGGGTTCGGAGCGATGGGAGACCCAGTACTTC,CSARGSERWETQYF
TRBJ1-2,TRBV4-1,few,TRBD1,TGCGCCAGCAGCCAAGAACCAGGGGGCTTCGGCTATGGCTACACCTTC,CASSQEPGGFGYGYTF
TRBJ2-5,TRBV6-1,few,TRBD2,TGTGCCAGCAGGACTAGCGGCCAAGAGGCCCAGTACTTC,CASRTSGQEAQYF
TRBJ2-5,TRBV6-6,-,-,TGTGCCAGCAGTTACTCAGACAGGGAGGAAGAGACCCAGTACTTC,CASSYSDREEETQYF
TRBJ2-1,TRBV28,-,-,TGTGCCAGCAGCCTTACCGGGGATCAGCAGTTCTTC,CASSLTGDQQFF
TRBJ2-5,TRBV5-4,few,-,TGTGCCAGCAGCTTGTCGGCCAGGCCCGGGGAGACCCAGTACTTC,CASSLSARPGETQYF
TRBJ1-3,TRBV4-1,-,-,TGCGCCAGCAGCCAAGTTTCCGGAAACACCATATATTTT,CASSQVSGNTIYF
TRBJ2-7,TRBV20-1,-,-,TGCAGTGCTAACGAATTGAGTTATCTCTACGAGCAGTACTTC,CSANELSYLYEQYF
TRBJ2-1,TRBV28,-,TRBD2,TGTGCCAGCAGTTCTCCCTGGGGGGGGGTTTACAATGAGCAGTTCTTC,CASSSPWGGVYNEQFF
TRBJ1-2,TRBV6-5,-,-,TGTGCCAGCAGTTACTCATTGCTCTATGGCTACACCTTC,CASSYSLLYGYTF
TRBJ2-3,TRBV5-1,-,TRBD1,TGCGCCAGCAGCCCCCAGGGGGCCCGCACAGATACGCAGTATTTT,CASSPQGARTDTQYF
TRBJ2-5,TRBV5-5,-,TRBD2,TGTGCCAGCAGCGCTAGAACTAGCGCCGCCGGAGAGACCCAGTACTTC,CASSARTSAAGETQYF